One T cell receptor (beta chain) is described in this entry. Its antigen is as yet unknown. For the second PCR, which ran for roughly 6 to 12 cycles, a sample-barcoded 5' primer and a J-beta primer mix were used. TCRdb re-called the 5' RACE reads through MiXCR, storing one row per CDR3 protein. The sample shows over a million distinct CDR3 sequences, 35% to 45% of them seen only once. Peripheral blood from each donor was collected in a volume of about 10 milliliters. This CDR3 comprises 15 residues. The ends were cut back, 3 bases at V and 5 bases at J, with 11 bases in the middle. The data were obtained in a study of blood T cells in healthy people across ages. Points from the study as a whole: In the absence of known donor CMV status, changes in expanded clonotypes were possibly confounded.

Sequencing was performed on blood. The chain has TRBV12-3 or TRBV12-4 and TRBJ1-6, with D possibly being TRBD1 (5 bases). The sequence was collected from a woman under 30 in good health. CDR3 in DNA: TGTGCCAGCAGTTTTGACAGTGGGGATAATTCACCCCTCCACTTT. This sequence encodes CASSFDSGDNSPLHF.